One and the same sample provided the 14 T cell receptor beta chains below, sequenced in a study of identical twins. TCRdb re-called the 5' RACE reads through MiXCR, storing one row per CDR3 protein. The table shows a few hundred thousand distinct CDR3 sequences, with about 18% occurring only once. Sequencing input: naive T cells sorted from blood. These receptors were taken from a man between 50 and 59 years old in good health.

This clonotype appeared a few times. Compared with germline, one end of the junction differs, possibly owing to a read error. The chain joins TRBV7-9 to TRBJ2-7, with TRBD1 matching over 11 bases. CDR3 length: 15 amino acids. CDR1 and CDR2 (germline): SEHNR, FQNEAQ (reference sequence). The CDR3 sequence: CASGLSGTGGYEQYF. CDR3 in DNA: TGTGCCAGCGGCTTATCCGGGACAGGGGGATACGAGCAGTACTTC.

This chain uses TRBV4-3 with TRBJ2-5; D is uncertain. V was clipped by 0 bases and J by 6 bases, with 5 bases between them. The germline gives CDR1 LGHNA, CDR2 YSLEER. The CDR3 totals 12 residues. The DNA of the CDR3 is TGCGCCAGCAGCCAAGATTACCAGACCCAGTACTTC. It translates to CASSQDYQTQYF.

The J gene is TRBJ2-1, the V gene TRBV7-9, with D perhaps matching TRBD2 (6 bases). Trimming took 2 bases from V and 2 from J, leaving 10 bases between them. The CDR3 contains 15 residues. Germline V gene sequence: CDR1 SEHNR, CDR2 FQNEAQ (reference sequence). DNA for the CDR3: TGTGCCAGCAGCTTACTGCGGGGTGCCTACAATGAGCAGTTCTTC. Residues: CASSLLRGAYNEQFF.

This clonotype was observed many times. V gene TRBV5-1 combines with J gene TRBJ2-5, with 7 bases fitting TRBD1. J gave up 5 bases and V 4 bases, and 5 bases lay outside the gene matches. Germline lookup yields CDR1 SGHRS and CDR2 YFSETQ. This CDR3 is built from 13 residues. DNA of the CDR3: TGCGCCAGCAGCGTAGACAGGGAGGAGACCCAGTACTTC. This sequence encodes CASSVDREETQYF.

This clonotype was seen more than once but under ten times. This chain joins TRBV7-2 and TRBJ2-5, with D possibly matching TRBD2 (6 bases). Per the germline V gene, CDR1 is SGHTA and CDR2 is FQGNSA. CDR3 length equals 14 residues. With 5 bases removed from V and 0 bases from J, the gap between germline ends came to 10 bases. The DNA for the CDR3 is TGTGCCAGCAGCCCAAGCGGGTACCAAGAGACCCAGTACTTC. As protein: CASSPSGYQETQYF.

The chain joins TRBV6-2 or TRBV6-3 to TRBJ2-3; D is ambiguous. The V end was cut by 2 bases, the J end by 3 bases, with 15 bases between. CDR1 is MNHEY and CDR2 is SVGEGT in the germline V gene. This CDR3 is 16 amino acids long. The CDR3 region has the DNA TGTGCCAGCAGTTACGCGACGGCATCCATTACAGATACGCAGTATTTT. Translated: CASSYATASITDTQYF.

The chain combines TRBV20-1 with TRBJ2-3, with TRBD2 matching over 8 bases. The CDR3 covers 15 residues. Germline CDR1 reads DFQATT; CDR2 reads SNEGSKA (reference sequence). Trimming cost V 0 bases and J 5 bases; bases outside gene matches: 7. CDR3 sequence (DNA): TGCAGTGCTAGAGATGGGGCGGGGGGTTTAGATACGCAGTATTTT. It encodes CSARDGAGGLDTQYF.

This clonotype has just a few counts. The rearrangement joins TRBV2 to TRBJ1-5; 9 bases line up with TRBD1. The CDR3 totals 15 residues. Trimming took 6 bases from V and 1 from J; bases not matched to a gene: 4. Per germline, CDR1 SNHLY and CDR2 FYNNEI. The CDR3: CASREDRGSNQPQHF. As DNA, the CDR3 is TGTGCCAGCAGGGAGGACAGGGGCAGCAATCAGCCCCAGCATTTT.

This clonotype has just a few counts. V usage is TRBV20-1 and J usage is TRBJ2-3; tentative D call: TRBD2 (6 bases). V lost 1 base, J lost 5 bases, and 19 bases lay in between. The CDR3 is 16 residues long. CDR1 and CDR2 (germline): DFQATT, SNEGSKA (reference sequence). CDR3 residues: CSARGGTPSEGDTQYF. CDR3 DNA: TGCAGTGCTAGAGGCGGGACTCCCTCTGAGGGAGATACGCAGTATTTT.

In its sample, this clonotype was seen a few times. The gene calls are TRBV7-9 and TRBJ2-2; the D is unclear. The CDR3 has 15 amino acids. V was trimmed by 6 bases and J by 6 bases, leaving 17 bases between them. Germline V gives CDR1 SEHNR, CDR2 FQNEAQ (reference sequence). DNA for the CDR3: TGTGCCAGCAGTCCATGGCGAGTAAGGGCCGGGGAGCTGTTTTTT. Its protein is CASSPWRVRAGELFF. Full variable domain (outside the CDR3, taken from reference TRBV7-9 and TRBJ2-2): DTGVSQNPRHKITKRGQNVTFRCDPISEHNRLYWYRQTLGQGPEFLTYFQNEAQLEKSRLLSDRFSAERPKGSFSTLEIQRTEQGDSAMYLCASSPWRVRAGELFFGEGSRLTVL.

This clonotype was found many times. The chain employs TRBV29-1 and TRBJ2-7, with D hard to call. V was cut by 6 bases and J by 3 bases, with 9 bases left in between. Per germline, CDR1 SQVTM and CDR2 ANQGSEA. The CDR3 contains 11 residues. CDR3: CSVGNLYEQYF. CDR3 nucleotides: TGCAGCGTAGGTAATCTCTACGAGCAGTACTTC.

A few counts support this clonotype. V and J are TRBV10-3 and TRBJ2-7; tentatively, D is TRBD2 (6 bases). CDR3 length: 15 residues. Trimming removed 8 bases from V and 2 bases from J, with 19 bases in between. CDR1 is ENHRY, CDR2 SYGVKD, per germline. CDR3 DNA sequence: TGTGCCATCCAAACGCGGGACGGAGGCACCTACGAGCAGTACTTC. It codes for CAIQTRDGGTYEQYF.

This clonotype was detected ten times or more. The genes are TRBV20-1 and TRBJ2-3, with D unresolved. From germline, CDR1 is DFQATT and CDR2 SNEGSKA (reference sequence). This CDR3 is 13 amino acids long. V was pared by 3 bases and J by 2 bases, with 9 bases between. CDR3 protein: CSASHPFTDTQYF. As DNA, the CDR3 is TGCAGTGCTAGTCACCCCTTCACAGATACGCAGTATTTT.

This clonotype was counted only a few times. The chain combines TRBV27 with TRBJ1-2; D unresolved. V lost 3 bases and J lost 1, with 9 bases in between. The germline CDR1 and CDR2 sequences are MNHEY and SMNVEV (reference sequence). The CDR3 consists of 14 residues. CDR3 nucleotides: TGTGCCAGCAGTTTCAACGGCGGTAACTATGGCTACACCTTC. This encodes CASSFNGGNYGYTF.